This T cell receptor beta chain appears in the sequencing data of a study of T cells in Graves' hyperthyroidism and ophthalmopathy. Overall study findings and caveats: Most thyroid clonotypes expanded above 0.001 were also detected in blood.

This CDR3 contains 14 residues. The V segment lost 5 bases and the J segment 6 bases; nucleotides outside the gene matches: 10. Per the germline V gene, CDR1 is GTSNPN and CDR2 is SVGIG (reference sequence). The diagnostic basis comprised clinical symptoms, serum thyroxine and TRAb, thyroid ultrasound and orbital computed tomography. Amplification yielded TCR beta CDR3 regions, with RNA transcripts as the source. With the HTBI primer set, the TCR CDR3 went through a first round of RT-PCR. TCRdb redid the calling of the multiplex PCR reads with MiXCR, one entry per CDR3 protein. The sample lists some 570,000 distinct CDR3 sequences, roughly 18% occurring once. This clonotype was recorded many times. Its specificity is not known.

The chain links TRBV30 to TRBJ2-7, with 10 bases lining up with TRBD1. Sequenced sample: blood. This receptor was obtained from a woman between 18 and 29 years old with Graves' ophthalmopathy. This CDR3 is CAWSPGQGMIEQYF. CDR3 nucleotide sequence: TGTGCCTGGTCCCCGGGACAGGGGATGATCGAGCAGTACTTC.